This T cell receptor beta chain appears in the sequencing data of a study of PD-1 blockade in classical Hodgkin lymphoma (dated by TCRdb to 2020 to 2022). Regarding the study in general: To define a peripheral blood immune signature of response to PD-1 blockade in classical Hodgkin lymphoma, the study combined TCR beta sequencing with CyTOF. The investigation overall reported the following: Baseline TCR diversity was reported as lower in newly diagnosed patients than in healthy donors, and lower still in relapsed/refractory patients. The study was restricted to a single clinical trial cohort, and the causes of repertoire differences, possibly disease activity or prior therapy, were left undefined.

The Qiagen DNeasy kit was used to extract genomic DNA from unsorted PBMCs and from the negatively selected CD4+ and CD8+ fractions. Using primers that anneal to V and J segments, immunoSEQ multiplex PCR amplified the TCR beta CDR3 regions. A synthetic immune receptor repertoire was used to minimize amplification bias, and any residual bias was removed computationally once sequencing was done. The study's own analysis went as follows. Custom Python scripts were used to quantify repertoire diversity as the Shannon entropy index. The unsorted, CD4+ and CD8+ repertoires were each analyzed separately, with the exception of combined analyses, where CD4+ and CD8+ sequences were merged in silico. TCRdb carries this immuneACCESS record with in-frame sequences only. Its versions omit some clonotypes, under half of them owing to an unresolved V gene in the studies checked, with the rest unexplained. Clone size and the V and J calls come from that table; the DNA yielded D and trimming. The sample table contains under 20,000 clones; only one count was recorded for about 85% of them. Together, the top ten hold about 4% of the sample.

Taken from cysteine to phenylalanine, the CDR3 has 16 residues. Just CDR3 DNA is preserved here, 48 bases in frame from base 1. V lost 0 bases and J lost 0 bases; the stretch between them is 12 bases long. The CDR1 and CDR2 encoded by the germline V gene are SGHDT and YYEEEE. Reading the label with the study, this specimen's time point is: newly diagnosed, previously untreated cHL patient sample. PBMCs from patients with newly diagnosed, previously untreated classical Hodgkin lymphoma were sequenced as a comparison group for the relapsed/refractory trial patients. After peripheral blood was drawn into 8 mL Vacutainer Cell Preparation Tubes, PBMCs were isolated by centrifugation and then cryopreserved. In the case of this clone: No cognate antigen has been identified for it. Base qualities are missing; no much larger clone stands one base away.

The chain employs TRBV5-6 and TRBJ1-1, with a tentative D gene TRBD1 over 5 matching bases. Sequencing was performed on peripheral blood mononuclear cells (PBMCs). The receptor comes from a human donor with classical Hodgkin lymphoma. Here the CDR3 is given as CASSLGPGRMNTEAFF. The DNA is TGTGCCAGCAGCTTGGGCCCGGGACGGATGAACACTGAAGCTTTCTTT.